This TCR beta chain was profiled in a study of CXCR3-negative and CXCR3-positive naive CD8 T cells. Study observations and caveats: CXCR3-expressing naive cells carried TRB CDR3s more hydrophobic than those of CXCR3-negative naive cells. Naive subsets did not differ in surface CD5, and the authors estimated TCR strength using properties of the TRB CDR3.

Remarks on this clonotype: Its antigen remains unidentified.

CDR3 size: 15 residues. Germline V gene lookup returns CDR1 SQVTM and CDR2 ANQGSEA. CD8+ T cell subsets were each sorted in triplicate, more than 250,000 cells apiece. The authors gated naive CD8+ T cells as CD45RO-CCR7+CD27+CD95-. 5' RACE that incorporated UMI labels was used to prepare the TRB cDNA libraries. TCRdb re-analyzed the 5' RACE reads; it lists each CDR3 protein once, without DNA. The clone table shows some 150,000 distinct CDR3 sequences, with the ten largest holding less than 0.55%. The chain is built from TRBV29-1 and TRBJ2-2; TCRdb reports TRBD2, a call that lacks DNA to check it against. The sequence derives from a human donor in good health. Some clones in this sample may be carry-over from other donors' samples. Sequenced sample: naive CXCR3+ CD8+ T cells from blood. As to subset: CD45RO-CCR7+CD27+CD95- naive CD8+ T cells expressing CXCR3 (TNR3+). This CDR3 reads CSVELGDSNTGELLF.